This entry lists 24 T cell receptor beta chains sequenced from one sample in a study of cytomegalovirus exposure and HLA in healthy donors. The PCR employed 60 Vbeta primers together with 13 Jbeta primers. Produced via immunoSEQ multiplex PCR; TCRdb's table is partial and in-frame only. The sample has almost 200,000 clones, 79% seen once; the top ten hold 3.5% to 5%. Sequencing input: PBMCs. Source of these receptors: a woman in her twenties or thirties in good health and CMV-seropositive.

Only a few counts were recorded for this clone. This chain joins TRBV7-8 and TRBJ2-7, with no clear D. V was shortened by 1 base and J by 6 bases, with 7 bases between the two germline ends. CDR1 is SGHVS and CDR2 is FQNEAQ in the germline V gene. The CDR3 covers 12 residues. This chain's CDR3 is CASSLGVAEQYF. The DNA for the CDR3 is TGTGCCAGCAGCTTAGGTGTAGCCGAGCAGTACTTC. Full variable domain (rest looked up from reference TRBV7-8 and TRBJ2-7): GAGVSQSPRYKVAKRGQDVALRCDPISGHVSLFWYQQALGQGPEFLTYFQNEAQLDKSGLPSDRFFAERPEGSVSTLKIQRTQQEDSAVYLCASSLGVAEQYFGPGTRLTVT.

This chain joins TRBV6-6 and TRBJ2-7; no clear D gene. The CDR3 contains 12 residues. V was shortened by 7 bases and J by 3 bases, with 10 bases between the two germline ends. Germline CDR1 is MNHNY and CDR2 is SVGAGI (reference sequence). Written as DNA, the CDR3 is TGTGCCAGCACCGCCGGTTTCTACGAGCAGTACTTC. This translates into CASTAGFYEQYF.

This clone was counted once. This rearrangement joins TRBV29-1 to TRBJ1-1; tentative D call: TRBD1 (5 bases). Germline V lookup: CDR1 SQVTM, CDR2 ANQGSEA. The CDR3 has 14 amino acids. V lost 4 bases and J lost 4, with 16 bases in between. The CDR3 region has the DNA TGCAGCGTTGTCTCAGGGAACGGGGGCACTGAAGCTTTCTTT. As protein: CSVVSGNGGTEAFF.

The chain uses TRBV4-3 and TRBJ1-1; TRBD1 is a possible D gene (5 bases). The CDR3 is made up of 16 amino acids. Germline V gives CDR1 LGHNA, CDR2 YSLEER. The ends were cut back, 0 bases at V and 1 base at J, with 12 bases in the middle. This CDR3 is CASSQDSGEWNTEAFF. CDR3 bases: TGCGCCAGCAGCCAAGATTCGGGGGAATGGAACACTGAAGCTTTCTTT.

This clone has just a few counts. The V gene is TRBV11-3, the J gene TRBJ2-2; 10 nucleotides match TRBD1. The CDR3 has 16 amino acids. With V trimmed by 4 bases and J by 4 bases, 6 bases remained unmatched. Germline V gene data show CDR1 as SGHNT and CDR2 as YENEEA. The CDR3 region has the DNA TGTGCCAGCAGCTGGGGACAGGGGTCGGGCACCGGGGAGCTGTTTTTT. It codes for CASSWGQGSGTGELFF.

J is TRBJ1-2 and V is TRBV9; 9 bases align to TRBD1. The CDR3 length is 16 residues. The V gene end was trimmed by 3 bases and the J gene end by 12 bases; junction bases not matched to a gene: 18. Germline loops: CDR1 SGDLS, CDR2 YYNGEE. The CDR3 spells CASSGGTGRKQGNHTF. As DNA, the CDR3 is TGTGCCAGCAGCGGTGGGACAGGGAGGAAGCAGGGTAATCACACCTTC.

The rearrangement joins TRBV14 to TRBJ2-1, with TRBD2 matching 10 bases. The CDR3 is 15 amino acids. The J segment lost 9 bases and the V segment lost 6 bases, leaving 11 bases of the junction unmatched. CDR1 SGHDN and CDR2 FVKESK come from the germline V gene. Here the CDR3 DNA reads TGTGCCAGCAGACATACTAGCGGGGTATCAGGTGAGCAGTTCTTC. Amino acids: CASRHTSGVSGEQFF.

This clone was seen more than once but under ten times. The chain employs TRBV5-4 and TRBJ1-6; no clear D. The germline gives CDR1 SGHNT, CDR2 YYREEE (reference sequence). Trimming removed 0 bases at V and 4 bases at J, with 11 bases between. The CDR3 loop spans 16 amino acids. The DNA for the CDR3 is TGTGCCAGCAGCTTGGGCAGTGTCAGTTATAATTCACCCCTCCACTTT. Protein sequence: CASSLGSVSYNSPLHF.

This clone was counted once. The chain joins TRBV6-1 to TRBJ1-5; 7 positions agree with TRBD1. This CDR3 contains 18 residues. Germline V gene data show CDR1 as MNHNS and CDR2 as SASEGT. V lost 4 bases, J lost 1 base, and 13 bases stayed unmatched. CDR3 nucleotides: TGTGCCAGCAGTGTCCCTCGGGGACAGCAATTGAGCAATCAGCCCCAGCATTTT. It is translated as CASSVPRGQQLSNQPQHF.

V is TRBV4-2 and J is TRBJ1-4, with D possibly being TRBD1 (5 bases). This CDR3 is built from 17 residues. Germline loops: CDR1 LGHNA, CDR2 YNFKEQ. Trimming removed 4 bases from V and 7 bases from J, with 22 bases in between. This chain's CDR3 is CASSPPMPDGGGEKLFF. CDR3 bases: TGTGCCAGCAGCCCCCCAATGCCCGACGGGGGAGGTGAAAAACTGTTTTTT.

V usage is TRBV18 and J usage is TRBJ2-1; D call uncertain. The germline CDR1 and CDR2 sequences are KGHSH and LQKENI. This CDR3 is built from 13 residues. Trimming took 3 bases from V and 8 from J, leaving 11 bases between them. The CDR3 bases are TGTGCCAGCTCACCCGATAGCCTCGATGAGCAGTTCTTC. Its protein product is CASSPDSLDEQFF.

CDR3 amino acids: CASSQELRREGYTF. For the CDR3, the DNA is TGTGCCAGCAGCCAAGAACTGCGTCGCGAAGGCTACACCTTC. The chain joins TRBV4-2 to TRBJ1-2; D is unclear. The CDR3 spans 14 residues. Trimming removed 0 bases at V and 8 bases at J, with 13 bases between. CDR1 and CDR2 from the germline V gene are LGHNA and YNFKEQ.

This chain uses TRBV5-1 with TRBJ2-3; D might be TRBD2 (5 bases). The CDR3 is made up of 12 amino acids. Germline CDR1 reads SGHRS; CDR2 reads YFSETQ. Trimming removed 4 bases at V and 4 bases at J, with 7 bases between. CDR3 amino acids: CASSRESDTQYF. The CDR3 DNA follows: TGCGCCAGCAGCCGGGAATCAGATACGCAGTATTTT. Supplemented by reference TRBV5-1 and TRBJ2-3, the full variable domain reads KAGVTQTPRYLIKTRGQQVTLSCSPISGHRSVSWYQQTPGQGLQFLFEYFSETQRNKGNFPGRFSGRQFSNSRSEMNVSTLELGDSALYLCASSRESDTQYFGPGTRLTVL.

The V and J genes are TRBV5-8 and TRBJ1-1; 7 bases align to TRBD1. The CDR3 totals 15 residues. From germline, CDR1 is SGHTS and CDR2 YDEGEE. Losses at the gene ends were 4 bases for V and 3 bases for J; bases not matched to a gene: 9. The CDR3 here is CASSLPTGSDTEAFF. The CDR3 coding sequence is TGTGCCAGCAGCCTTCCGACAGGGTCGGACACTGAAGCTTTCTTT.

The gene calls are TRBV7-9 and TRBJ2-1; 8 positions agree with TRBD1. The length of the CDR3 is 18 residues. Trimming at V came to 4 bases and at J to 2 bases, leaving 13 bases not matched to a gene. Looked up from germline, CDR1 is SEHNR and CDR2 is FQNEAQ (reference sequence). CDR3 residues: CASSSGQGGGPTYNEQFF. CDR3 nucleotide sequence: TGTGCCAGCAGCTCTGGACAGGGTGGGGGGCCAACCTACAATGAGCAGTTCTTC.

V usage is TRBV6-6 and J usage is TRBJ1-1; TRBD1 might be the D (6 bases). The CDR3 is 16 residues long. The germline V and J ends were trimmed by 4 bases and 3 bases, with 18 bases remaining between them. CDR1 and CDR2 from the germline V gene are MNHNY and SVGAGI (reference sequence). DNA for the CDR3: TGTGCCAGCAGTTCGACCCCCAGGGGTCCCCACACTGAAGCTTTCTTT. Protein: CASSSTPRGPHTEAFF.

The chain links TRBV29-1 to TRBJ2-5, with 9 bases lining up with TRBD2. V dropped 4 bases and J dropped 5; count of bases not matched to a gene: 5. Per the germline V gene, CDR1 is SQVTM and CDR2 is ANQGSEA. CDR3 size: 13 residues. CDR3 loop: CSVAGTSTETQYF. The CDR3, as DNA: TGCAGCGTTGCCGGGACTAGCACGGAGACCCAGTACTTC. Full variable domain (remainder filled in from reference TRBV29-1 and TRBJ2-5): SAVISQKPSRDICQRGTSLTIQCQVDSQVTMMFWYRQQPGQSLTLIATANQGSEATYESGFVIDKFPISRPNLTFSTLTVSNMSPEDSSIYLCSVAGTSTETQYFGPGTRLLVL.

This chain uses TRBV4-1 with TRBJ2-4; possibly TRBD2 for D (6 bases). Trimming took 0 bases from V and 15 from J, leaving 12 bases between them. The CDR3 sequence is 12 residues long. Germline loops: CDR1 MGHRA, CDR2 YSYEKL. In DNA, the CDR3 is TGCGCCAGCAGCCAAGATCGGGAGTCGATGTACTTC. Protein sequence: CASSQDRESMYF.

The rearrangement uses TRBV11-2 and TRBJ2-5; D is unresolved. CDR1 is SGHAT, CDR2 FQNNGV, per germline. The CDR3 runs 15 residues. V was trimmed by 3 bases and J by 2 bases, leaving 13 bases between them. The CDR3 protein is CASSFGSTPQETQYF. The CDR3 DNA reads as TGTGCCAGCAGCTTCGGGTCGACCCCTCAAGAGACCCAGTACTTC. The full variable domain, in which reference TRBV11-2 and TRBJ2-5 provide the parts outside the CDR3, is EAGVAQSPRYKIIEKRQSVAFWCNPISGHATLYWYQQILGQGPKLLIQFQNNGVVDDSQLPKDRFSAERLKGVDSTLKIQPAKLEDSAVYLCASSFGSTPQETQYFGPGTRLLVL.

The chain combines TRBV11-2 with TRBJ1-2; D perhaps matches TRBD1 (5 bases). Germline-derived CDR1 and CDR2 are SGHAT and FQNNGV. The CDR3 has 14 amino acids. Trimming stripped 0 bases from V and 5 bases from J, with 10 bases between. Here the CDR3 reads CASSLDPTAYGYTF. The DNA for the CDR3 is TGTGCCAGCAGCTTAGATCCGACAGCTTATGGCTACACCTTC.

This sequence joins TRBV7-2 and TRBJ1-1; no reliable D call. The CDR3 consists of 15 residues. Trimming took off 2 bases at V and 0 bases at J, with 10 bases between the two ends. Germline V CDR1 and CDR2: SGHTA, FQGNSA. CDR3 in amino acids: CASSLSFVLNTEAFF. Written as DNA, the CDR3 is TGTGCCAGCAGCTTATCTTTCGTATTGAACACTGAAGCTTTCTTT.

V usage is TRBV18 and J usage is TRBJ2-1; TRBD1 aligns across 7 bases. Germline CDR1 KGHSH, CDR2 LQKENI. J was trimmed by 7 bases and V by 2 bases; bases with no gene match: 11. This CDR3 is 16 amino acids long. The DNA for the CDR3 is TGTGCCAGCTCACCATGGGGCGACAGGGTGGGGAATGAGCAGTTCTTC. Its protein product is CASSPWGDRVGNEQFF.

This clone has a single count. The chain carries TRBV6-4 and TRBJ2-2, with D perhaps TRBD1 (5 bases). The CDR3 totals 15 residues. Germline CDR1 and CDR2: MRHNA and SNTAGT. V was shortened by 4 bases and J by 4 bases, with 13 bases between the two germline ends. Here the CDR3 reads CASSARGIGTGELFF. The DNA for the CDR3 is TGTGCCAGCAGTGCAAGGGGCATTGGCACCGGGGAGCTGTTTTTT.

CDR3 coding DNA: TGCAGCGTTGTTCAGGAGACCCAGTACTTC. Its protein product is CSVVQETQYF. The J gene is TRBJ2-5, the V gene TRBV29-1; no clear D. CDR3 length: 10 residues. V lost 4 bases and J 5 bases, leaving 5 bases between the germline ends. Germline CDR1 and CDR2: SQVTM and ANQGSEA.